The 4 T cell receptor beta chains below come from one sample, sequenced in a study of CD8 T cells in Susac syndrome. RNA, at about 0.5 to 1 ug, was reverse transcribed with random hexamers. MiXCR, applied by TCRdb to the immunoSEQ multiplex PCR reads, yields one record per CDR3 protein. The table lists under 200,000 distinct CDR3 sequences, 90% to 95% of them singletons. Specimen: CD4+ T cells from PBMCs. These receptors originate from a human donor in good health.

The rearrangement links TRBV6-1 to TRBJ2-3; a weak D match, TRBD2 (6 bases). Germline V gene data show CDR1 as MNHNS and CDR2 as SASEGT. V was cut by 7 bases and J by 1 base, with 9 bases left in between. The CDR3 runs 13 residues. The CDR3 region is CASNRLGTDTQYF. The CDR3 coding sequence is TGTGCCAGCAATCGACTAGGCACAGATACGCAGTATTTT.

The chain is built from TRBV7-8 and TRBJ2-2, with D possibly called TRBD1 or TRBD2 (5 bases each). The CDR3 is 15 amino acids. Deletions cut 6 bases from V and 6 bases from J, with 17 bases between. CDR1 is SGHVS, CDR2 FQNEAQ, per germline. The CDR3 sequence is CASRPGRLLAGELFF. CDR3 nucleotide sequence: TGTGCCAGCAGACCGGGACGACTTCTGGCCGGGGAGCTGTTTTTT.

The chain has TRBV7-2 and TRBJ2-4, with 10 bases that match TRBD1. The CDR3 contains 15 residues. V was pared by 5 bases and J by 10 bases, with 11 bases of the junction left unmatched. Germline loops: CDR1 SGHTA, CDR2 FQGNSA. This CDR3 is CASSPGTGARVIQYF. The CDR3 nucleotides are TGTGCCAGCAGCCCCGGGACAGGGGCCAGGGTTATTCAGTACTTC. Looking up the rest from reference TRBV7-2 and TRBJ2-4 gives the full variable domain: GAGVSQSPSNKVTEKGKDVELRCDPISGHTALYWYRQSLGQGLEFLIYFQGNSAPDKSGLPSDRFSAERTGGSVSTLTIQRTQQEDSAVYLCASSPGTGARVIQYFGAGTRLSVL.

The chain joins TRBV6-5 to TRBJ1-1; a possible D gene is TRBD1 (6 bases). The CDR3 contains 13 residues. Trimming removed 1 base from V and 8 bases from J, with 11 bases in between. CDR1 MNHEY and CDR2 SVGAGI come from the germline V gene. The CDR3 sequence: CASSYLWDKEAFF. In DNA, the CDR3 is TGTGCCAGCAGTTACTTGTGGGACAAAGAAGCTTTCTTT.